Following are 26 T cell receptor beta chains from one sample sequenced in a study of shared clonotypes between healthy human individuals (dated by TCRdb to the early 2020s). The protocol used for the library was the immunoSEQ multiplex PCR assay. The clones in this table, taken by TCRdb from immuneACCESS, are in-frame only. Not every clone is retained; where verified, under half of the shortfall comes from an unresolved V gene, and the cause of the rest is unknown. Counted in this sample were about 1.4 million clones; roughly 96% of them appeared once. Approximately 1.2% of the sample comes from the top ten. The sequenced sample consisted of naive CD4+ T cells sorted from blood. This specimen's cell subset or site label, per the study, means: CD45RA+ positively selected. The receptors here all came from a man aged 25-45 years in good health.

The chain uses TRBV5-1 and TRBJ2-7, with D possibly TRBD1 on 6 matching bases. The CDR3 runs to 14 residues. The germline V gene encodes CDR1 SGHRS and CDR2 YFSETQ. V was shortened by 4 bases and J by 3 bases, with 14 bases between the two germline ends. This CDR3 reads CASSVDRSYYEQYF. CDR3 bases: TGCGCCAGCAGCGTGGACAGATCATACTACGAGCAGTACTTC.

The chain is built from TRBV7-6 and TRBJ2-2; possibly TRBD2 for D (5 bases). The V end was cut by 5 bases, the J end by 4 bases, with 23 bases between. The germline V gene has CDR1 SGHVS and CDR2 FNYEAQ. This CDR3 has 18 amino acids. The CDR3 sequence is CASSVEPGNTRGTGELFF. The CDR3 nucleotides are TGTGCCAGCAGCGTGGAGCCGGGAAACACCCGAGGCACCGGGGAGCTGTTTTTT.

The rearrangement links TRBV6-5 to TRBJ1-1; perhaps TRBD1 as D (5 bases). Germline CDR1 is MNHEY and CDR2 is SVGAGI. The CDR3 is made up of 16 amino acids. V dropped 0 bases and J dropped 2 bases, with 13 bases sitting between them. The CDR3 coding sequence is TGTGCCAGCAGTTACTCCTTCGGGGCCCCAAACACTGAAGCTTTCTTT. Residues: CASSYSFGAPNTEAFF.

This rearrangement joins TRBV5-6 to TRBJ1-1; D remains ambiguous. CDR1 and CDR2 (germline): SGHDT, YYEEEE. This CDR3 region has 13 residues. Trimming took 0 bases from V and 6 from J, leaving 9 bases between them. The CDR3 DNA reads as TGTGCCAGCAGCTTGGGTAGCTTACCTGAAGCTTTCTTT. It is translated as CASSLGSLPEAFF.

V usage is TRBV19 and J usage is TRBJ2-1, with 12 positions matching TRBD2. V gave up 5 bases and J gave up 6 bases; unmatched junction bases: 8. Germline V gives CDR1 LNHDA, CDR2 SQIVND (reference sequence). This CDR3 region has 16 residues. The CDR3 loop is CASSPSGRATFNEQFF. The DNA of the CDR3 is TGTGCCAGTAGTCCTAGCGGGAGGGCAACTTTCAATGAGCAGTTCTTC.

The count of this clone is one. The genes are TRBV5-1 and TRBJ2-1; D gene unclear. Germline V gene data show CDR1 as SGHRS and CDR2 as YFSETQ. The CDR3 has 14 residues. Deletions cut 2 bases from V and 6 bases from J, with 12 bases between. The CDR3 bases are TGCGCCAGCAGCTTAGGAGACCCGGGCAATGAGCAGTTCTTC. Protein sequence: CASSLGDPGNEQFF.

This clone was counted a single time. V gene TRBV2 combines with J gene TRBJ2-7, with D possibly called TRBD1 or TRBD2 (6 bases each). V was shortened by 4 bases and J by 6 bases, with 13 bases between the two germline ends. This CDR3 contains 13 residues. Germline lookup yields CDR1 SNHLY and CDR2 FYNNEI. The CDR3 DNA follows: TGTGCCAGCAGTGTAATCAGGGGAGGCGAGCAGTACTTC. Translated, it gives CASSVIRGGEQYF.

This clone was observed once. Written as DNA, the CDR3 is TGTGCCAGTAGTCTGTCGGGAATTTCCTACAATGAGCAGTTCTTC. Its translation: CASSLSGISYNEQFF. The V and J genes are TRBV19 and TRBJ2-1; TRBD2 is a possible D gene (5 bases). This CDR3 region has 15 residues. Germline CDR1 reads LNHDA; CDR2 reads SQIVND (reference sequence). The ends were cut back, 5 bases at V and 1 base at J, with 12 bases in the middle.

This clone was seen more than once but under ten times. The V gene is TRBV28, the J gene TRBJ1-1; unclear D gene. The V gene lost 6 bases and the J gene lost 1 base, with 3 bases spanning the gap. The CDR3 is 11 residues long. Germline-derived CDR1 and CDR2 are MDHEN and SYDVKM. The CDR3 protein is CASRGNTEAFF. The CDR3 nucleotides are TGTGCCAGCAGGGGGAACACTGAAGCTTTCTTT.

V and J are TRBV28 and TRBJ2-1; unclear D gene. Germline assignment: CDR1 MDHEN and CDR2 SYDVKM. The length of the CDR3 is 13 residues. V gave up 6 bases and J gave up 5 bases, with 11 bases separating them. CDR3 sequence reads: CASRETPNNEQFF. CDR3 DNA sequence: TGTGCCAGCAGGGAGACCCCAAACAATGAGCAGTTCTTC. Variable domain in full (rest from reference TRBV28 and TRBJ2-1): DVKVTQSSRYLVKRTGEKVFLECVQDMDHENMFWYRQDPGLGLRLIYFSYDVKMKEKGDIPEGYSVSREKKERFSLILESASTNQTSMYLCASRETPNNEQFFGPGTRLTVL.

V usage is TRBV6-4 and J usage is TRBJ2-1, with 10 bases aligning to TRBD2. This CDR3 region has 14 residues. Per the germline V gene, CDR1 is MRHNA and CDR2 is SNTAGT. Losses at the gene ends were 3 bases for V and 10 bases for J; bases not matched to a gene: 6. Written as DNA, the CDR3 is TGTGCCAGCAGTGAACTAGCGGGAAGGGTCGAGCAGTTCTTC. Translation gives CASSELAGRVEQFF.

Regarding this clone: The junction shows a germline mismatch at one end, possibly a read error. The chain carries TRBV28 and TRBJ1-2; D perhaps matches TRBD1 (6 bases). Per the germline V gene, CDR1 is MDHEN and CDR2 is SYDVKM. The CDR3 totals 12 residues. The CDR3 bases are TGTGCCAGCAGCCCCAAGGTGGGGGCAGGGTTCTTC. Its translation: CASSPKVGAGFF.

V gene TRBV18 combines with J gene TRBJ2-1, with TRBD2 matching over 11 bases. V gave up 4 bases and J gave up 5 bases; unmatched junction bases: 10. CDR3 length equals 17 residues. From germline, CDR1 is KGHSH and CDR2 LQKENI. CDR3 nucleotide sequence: TGTGCCAGCTCACGAGGTCCTGGGACTAGCGGTGACAATGAGCAGTTCTTC. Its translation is CASSRGPGTSGDNEQFF.

The CDR3 region has the DNA TGCGCCAGCAGCCCCCGGGACCTCTTCTACAATGAGCAGTTCTTC. Its translation is CASSPRDLFYNEQFF. The chain employs TRBV5-1 and TRBJ2-1; D may be TRBD1 or TRBD2 (5 bases each). This CDR3 is built from 15 residues. The V gene's germline CDR1 is SGHRS and CDR2 YFSETQ. Trimming removed 4 bases at V and 3 bases at J, with 14 bases between.

The CDR3 region has the DNA TGTGCCAGCAGCTTACCCCGAGGGGGACTAGCTTCGGATGAGCAGTTCTTC. It translates to CASSLPRGGLASDEQFF. This chain links TRBV7-3 with TRBJ2-1; 9 bases line up with TRBD2. The CDR3 is 17 amino acids. V lost 2 bases, J lost 8 bases, and 13 bases stayed unmatched. The germline gives CDR1 SGHTA, CDR2 FQGTGA.

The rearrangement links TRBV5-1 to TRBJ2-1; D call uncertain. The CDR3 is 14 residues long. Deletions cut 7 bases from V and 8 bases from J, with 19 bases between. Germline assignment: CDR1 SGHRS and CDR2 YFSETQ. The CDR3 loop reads CASARQGNQDEQFF. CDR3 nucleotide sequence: TGCGCCAGCGCACGACAAGGGAACCAGGATGAGCAGTTCTTC.

CDR3 nucleotides: TGTGCCAGCAGTTACTTGGGGGCGGCCGCATCTTGCACCTTC. Amino acid sequence: CASSYLGAAASCTF. The V gene is TRBV6-5, the J gene TRBJ1-2; TRBD1 is a possible D gene (6 bases). CDR3 length equals 14 residues. From germline, CDR1 is MNHEY and CDR2 SVGAGI. Trimming left V 1 base short and J 13 bases short, with 19 bases between.

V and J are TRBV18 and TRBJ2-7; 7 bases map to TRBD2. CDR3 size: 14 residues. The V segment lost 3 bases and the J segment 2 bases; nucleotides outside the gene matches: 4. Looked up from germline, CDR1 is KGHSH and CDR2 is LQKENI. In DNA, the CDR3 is TGTGCCAGCTCACCGGCGGGAGTCGCCTACGAGCAGTACTTC. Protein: CASSPAGVAYEQYF.

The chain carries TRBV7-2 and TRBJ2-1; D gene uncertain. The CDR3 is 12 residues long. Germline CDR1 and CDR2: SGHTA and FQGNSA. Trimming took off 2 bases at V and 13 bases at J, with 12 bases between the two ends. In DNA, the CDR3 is TGTGCCAGCAGCTTATCAGTACGTCCTCAGTTCTTC. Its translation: CASSLSVRPQFF.

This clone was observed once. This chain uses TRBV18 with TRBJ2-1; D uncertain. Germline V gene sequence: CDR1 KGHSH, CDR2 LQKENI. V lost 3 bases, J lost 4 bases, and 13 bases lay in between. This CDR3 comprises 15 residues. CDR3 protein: CASSPNTREYNEQFF. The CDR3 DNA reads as TGTGCCAGCTCACCGAACACCCGAGAGTACAATGAGCAGTTCTTC.

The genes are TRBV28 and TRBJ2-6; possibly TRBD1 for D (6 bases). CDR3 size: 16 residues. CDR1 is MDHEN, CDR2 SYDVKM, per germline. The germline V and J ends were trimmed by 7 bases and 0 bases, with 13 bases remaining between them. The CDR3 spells CASNQGSLSGANVLTF. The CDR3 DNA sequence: TGTGCCAGCAACCAGGGGTCCCTCTCTGGGGCCAACGTCCTGACTTTC.

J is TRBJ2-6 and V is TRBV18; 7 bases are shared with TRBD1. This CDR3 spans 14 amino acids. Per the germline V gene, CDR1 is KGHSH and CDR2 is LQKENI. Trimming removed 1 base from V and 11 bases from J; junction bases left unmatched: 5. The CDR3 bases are TGTGCCAGCTCACCACAGGGACAGCTCCACGTCCTGACTTTC. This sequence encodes CASSPQGQLHVLTF. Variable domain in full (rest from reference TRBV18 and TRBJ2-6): NAGVMQNPRHLVRRRGQEARLRCSPMKGHSHVYWYRQLPEEGLKFMVYLQKENIIDESGMPKERFSAEFPKEGPSILRIQQVVRGDSAAYFCASSPQGQLHVLTFGAGSRLTVL.

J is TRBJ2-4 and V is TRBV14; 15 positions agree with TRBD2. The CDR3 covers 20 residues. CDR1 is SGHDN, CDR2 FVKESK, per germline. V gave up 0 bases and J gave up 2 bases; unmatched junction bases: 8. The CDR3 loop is CASSQDAGLAGGRSKNIQYF. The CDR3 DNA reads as TGTGCCAGCAGCCAAGATGCCGGACTAGCGGGAGGGAGGTCCAAAAACATTCAGTACTTC.

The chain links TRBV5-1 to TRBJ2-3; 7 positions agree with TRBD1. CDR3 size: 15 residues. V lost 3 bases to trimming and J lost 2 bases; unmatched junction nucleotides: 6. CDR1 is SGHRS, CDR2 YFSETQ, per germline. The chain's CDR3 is CASSYGTANTDTQYF. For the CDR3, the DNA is TGCGCCAGCAGCTACGGGACAGCTAACACAGATACGCAGTATTTT.

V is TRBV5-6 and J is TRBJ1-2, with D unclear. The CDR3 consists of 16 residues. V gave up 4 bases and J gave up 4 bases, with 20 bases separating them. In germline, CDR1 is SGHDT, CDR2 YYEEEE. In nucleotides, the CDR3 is TGTGCCAGCAGCCCGATACACGAGATCCTACGCTATGGCTACACCTTC. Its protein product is CASSPIHEILRYGYTF.

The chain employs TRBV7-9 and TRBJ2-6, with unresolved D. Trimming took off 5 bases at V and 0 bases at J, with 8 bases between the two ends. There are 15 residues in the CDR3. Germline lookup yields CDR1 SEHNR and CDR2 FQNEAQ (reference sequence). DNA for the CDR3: TGTGCCAGCAGCCCAGGCTCCTCTGGGGCCAACGTCCTGACTTTC. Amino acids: CASSPGSSGANVLTF.